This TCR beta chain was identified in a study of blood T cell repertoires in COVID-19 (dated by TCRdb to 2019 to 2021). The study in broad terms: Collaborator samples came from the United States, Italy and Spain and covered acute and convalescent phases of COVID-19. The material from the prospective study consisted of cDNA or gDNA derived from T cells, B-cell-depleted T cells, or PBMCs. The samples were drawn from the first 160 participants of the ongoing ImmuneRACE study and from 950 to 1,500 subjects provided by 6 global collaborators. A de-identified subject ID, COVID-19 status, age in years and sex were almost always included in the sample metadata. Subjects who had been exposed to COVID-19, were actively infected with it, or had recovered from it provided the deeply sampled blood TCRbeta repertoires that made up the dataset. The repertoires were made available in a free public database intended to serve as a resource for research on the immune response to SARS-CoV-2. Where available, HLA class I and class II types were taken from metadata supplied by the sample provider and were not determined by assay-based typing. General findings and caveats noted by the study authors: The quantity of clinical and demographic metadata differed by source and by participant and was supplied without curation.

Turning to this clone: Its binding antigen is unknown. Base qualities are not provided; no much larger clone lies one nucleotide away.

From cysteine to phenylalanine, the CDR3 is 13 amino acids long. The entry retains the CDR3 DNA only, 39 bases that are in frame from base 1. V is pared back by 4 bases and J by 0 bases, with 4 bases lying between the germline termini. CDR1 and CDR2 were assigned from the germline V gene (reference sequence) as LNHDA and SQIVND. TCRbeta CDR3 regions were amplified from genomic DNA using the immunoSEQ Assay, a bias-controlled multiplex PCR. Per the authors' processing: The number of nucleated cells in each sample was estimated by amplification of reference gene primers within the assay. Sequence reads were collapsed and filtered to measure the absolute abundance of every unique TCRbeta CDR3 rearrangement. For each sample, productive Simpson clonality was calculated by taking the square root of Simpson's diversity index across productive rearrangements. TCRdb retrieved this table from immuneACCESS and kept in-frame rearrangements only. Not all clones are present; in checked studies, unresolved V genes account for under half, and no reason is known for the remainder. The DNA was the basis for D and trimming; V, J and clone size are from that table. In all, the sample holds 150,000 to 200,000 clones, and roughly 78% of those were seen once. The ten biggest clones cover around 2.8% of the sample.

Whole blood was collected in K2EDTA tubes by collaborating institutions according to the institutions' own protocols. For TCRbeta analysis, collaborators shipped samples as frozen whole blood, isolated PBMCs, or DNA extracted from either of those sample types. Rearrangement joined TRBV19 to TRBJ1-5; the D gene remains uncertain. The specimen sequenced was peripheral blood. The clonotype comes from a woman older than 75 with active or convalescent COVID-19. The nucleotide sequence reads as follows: TGTGCCAGTAGTAGTCTTAGCAATCAGCCCCAGCATTTT. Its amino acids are CASSSLSNQPQHF.